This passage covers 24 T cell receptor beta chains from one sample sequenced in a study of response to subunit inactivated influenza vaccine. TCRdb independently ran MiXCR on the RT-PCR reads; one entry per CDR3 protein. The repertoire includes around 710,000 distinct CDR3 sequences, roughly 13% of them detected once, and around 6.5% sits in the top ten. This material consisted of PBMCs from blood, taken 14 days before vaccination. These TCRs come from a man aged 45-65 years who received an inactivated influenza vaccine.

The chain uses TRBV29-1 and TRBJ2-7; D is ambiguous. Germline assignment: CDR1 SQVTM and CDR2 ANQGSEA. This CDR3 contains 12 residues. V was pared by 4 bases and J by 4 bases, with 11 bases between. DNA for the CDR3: TGCAGCGTTGTCCTGTCCGGGTACGAGCAGTACTTC. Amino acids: CSVVLSGYEQYF.

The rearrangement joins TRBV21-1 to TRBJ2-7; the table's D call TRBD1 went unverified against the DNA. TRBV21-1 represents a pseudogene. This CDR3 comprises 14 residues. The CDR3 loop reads CASTAQGATYEQYF. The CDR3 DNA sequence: TGTGCCAGCACCGCACAGGGGGCCACCTACGAGCAGTACTTC.

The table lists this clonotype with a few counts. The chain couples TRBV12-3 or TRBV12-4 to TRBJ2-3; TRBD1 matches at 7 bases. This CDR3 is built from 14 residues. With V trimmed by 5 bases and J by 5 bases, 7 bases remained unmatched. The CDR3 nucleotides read TGTGCCAGCAGTCCATCGGACAGGCAAGATACGCAGTATTTT. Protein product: CASSPSDRQDTQYF.

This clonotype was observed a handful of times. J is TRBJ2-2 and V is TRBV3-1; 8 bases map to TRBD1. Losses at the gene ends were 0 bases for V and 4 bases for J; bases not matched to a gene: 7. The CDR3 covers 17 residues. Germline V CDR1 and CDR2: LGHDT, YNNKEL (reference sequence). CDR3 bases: TGTGCCAGCAGCCAAGATTGGCAGGGGGCACGCACCGGGGAGCTGTTTTTT. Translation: CASSQDWQGARTGELFF.

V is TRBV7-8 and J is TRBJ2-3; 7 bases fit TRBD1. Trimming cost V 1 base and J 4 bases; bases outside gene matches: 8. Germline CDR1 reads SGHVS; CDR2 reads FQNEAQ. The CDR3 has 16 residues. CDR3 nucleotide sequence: TGTGCCAGCAGCTTAGGATTGACAGGGTTCGCAGATACGCAGTATTTT. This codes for CASSLGLTGFADTQYF.

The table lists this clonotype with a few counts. In DNA, the CDR3 is TGTGCCAGCAGCTCAATGGGGACGGGGAACACTGAAGCTTTCTTT. As protein: CASSSMGTGNTEAFF. V is TRBV5-5 and J is TRBJ1-1; maybe TRBD1 (5 bases). CDR3 length: 15 amino acids. Per germline, CDR1 SGHKS and CDR2 YYEKEE (reference sequence). V lost 3 bases, J lost 1 base, and 13 bases lay in between.

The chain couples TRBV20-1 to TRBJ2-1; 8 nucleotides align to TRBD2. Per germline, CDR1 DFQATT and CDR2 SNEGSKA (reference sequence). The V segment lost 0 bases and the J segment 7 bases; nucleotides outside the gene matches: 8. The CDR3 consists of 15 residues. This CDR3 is CSARDGAGARNEQFF. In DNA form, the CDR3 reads TGCAGTGCTAGAGATGGAGCGGGGGCCCGGAATGAGCAGTTCTTC.

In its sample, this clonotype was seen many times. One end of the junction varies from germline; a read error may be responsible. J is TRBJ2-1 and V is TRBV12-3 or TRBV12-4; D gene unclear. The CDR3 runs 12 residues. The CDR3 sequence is CASSLTYNEQFF. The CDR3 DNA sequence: TGTGCCAGCAGTTTAACCTATAATGAGCAGTTCTTC.

The CDR3 sequence: CSVERGQLTDTQYF. DNA of the CDR3: TGCAGCGTTGAGCGTGGACAGCTCACAGATACGCAGTATTTT. The V gene is TRBV29-1, the J gene TRBJ2-3; tentatively, D is TRBD1 (6 bases). The CDR3 runs 14 residues. In germline, CDR1 is SQVTM, CDR2 ANQGSEA. Trimming took off 3 bases at V and 2 bases at J, with 12 bases between the two ends.

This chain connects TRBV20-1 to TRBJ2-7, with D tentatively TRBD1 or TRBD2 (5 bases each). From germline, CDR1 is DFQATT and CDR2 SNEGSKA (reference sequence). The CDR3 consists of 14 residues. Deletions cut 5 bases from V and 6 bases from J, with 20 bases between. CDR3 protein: CSALGAAVRFEQYF. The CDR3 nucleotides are TGCAGTGCTCTCGGGGCTGCGGTTAGGTTCGAGCAGTACTTC.

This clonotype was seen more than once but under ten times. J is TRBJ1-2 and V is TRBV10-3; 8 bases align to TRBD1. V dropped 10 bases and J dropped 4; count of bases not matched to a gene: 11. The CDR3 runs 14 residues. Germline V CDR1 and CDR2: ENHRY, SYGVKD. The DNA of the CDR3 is TGTGCCACGTTACAACTACAGGGGGTCTATGGCTACACCTTC. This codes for CATLQLQGVYGYTF.

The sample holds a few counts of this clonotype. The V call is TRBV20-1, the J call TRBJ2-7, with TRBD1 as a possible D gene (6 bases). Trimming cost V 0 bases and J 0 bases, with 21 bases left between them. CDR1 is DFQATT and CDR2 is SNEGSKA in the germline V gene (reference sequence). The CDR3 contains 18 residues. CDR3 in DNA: TGCAGTGCTAGAGATTACAGGGCAGGAAAACAAACCTCCTACGAGCAGTACTTC. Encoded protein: CSARDYRAGKQTSYEQYF.

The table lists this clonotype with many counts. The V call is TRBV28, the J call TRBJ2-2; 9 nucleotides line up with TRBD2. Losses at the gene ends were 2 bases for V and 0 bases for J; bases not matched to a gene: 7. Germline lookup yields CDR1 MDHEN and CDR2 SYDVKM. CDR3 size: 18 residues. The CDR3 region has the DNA TGTGCCAGCAGTTTAGTGGGGGCTAGCGGGACGAACACCGGGGAGCTGTTTTTT. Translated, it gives CASSLVGASGTNTGELFF.

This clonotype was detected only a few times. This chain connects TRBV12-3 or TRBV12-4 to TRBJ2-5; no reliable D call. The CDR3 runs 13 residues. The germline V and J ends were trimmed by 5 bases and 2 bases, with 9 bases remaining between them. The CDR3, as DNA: TGTGCCAGCAGTCTTTATTCACAAGAGACCCAGTACTTC. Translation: CASSLYSQETQYF.

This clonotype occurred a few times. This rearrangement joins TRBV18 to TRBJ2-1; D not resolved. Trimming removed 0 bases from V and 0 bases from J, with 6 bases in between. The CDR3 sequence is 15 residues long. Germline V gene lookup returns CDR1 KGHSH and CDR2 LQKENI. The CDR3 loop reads CASSPPYSSYNEQFF. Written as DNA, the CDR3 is TGTGCCAGCTCACCACCGTACAGCTCCTACAATGAGCAGTTCTTC.

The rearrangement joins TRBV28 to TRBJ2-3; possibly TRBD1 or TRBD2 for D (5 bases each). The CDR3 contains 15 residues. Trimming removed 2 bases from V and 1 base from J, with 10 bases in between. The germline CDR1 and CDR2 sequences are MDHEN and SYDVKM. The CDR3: CASSLMGVRTDTQYF. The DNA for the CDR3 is TGTGCCAGCAGTTTAATGGGGGTCCGCACAGATACGCAGTATTTT.

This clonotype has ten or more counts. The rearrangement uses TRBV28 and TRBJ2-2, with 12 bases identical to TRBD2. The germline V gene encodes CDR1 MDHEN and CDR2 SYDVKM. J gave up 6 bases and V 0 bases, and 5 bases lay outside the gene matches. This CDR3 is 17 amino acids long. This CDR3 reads CASSLWSLAGGPGELFF. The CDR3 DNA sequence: TGTGCCAGCAGTTTATGGTCCCTAGCGGGGGGGCCCGGGGAGCTGTTTTTT.

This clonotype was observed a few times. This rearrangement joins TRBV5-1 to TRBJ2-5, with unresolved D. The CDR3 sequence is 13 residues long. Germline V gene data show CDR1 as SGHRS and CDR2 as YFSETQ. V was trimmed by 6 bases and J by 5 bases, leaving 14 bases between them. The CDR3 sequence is CASTAPAGETQYF. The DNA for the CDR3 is TGCGCCAGCACCGCTCCAGCCGGGGAGACCCAGTACTTC.

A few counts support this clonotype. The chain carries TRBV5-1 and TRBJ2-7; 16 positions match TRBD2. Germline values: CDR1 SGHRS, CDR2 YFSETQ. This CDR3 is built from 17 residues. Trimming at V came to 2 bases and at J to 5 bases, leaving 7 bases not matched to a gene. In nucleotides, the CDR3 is TGCGCCAGCAGCTTCGGGACTAGCGGGGGGGCCGGGGACGAGCAGTACTTC. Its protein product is CASSFGTSGGAGDEQYF.

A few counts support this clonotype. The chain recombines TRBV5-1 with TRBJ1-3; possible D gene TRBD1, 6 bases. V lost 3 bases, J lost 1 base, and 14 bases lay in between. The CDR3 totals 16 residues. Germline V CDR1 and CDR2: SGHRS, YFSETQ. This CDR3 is CASSSQTTGSGNTIYF. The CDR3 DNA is TGCGCCAGCAGCTCGCAAACGACAGGATCTGGAAACACCATATATTTT.

CDR3 region: CSVVRTSKETQYF. CDR3 bases: TGCAGCGTTGTTAGGACTAGTAAAGAGACCCAGTACTTC. The chain uses TRBV29-1 and TRBJ2-5; 7 nucleotides match TRBD2. CDR1 and CDR2 from the germline V gene are SQVTM and ANQGSEA. The CDR3 contains 13 residues. V trimming: 4 bases; J trimming: 3 bases; junction bases outside the gene matches: 5.

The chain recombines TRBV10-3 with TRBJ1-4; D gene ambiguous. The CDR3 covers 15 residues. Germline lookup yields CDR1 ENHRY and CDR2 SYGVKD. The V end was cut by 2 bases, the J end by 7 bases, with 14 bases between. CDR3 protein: CAISERPTEGEKLFF. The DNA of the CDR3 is TGTGCCATCAGTGAGAGGCCGACCGAGGGTGAAAAACTGTTTTTT.

The CDR3 spells CASSSQGGGQPQHF. In DNA form, the CDR3 reads TGTGCCAGCAGTTCCCAAGGGGGAGGCCAGCCCCAGCATTTT. V is TRBV12-3 or TRBV12-4 and J is TRBJ1-5; tentatively, D is TRBD1 (6 bases). This CDR3 contains 14 residues. V lost 4 bases, J lost 7 bases, and 14 bases lay in between.

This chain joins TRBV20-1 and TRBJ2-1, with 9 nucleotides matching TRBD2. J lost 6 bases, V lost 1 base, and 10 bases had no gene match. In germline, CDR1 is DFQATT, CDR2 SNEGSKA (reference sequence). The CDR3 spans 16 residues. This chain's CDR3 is CSARGRGAGGLNEQFF. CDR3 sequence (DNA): TGCAGTGCTAGAGGGCGGGGTGCGGGGGGGCTCAATGAGCAGTTCTTC.